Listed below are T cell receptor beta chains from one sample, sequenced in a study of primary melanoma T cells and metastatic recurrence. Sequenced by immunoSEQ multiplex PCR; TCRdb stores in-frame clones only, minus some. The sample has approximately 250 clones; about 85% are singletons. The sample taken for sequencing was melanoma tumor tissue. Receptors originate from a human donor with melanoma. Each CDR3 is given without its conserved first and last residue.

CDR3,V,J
ASSYSMAGRNTEAF,TRBV6-8,TRBJ1-1
ASSITWGEAF,TRBV19,TRBJ1-1
ASRSTPAGNEKLF,TRBV28,TRBJ1-4
ASSLIGWSGSPNTETF,TRBV28,TRBJ1-1
ASSLDRQGEQY,TRBV7-2,TRBJ2-7
ASSDGGSYEQY,TRBV6-8,TRBJ2-7
ASGPANYEQY,TRBV14,TRBJ2-7
ASSRSGYGYT,TRBV6-8,TRBJ1-2
ASSSHSGRGFEQF,TRBV6-8,TRBJ2-1
ASSRAEGFVYEQF,TRBV7-1,TRBJ2-1
ASSRVPNSNQPQH,TRBV19,TRBJ1-5
SVEDFQDGYT,TRBV29-1,TRBJ1-2
ASSLDISYNEQF,TRBV5-8,TRBJ2-1
SVALDRNQPQH,TRBV29-1,TRBJ1-5
ASLTSGSRDTGELF,TRBV19,TRBJ2-2
ASSYSTTNTGELF,TRBV6-8,TRBJ2-2
ASNLLSSYNEQF,TRBV6-8,TRBJ2-1
ASLAGASVSGELF,TRBV28,TRBJ2-2
ASSLAGHSYEQY,TRBV7-1,TRBJ2-7
ASSLTGGSYEQY,TRBV11-3,TRBJ2-7
ASSQSGYEQY,TRBV16,TRBJ2-7
ASRGQGANTEAF,TRBV7-6,TRBJ1-1
ASRDGLDYGYT,TRBV7-8,TRBJ1-2
ASSPLGFSDTQY,TRBV18,TRBJ2-3